A few counts support the clone carrying this TCR beta chain. The TCR beta CDR3 regions underwent amplification using RNA transcripts as the source. The TCR CDR3 first-round RT-PCR relied on the HTBI primer set. Each CDR3 protein is one row after TCRdb ran MiXCR on the multiplex PCR reads. The table records hundreds of thousands of distinct CDR3 sequences, 38% of them present only once. CDR1 is SGHNT, CDR2 YENEEA, per germline. This CDR3 spans 15 amino acids. V lost 3 bases, J lost 3 bases, and 14 bases lay in between. This entry comes from a study of T cells in Graves' hyperthyroidism and ophthalmopathy.

The sequence was obtained from a man aged 18 to 30 with Graves' hyperthyroidism. The V call is TRBV11-3, the J call TRBJ1-1; possibly TRBD1 for D (5 bases). The material sequenced was blood. CDR3 coding DNA: TGTGCCAGCAGCTTGAGAAGACGGGGGGACACTGAAGCTTTCTTT. Translation gives CASSLRRRGDTEAFF.